This entry concerns a single TCR beta chain. Its antigen is unknown. The CDR3 consists of 15 residues. Germline CDR1 MNHEY, CDR2 SMNVEV (reference sequence). The J segment lost 4 bases and the V segment lost 2 bases, leaving 6 bases of the junction unmatched. The sample originates from a study of OX40 agonist ivuxolimab in advanced cancers. Broader study findings: The expanded peripheral T cells' antigen specificity was not determined. Low clonal expansion, among the lowest seen, marked partial responders at 0.1-3.0 mg/kg.

Assay: immunoSEQ multiplex PCR; the TCRdb copy retains only in-frame clones and omits some. The repertoire has around 20,000 clones, 77% of them found once; the top ten carry 16%. This specimen was CD4+ or CD8+ T cells sorted from blood, taken in a trial of the OX40 agonist ivuxolimab. This receptor was obtained from an adult with an advanced solid tumor such as melanoma, head and neck, liver or kidney cancer. The rearrangement links TRBV27 to TRBJ2-7; 9 bases match TRBD1. Here the CDR3 DNA reads TGTGCCAGCAGTTTAAAGACAGGGGGGGATTACGAGCAGTACTTC. It yields the protein CASSLKTGGDYEQYF.